This record concerns one T cell receptor beta chain sequence. Trimming took 6 bases from V and 4 from J; bases not matched to a gene: 7. This CDR3 spans 16 amino acids. Germline V lookup: CDR1 SEHNR, CDR2 FQNEAQ (reference sequence). This record belongs to a study of blood T cell repertoires in COVID-19. The wider study: Sources were T cells, B-cell-depleted T cells, or PBMCs; the material itself was cDNA or gDNA.

This table comes from immunoSEQ multiplex PCR, and its TCRdb copy is limited to in-frame clones, with some not included. Of 250,000 to 350,000 clones in the sample, 87% were seen once. The sample consisted of PBMCs or T cells enriched from blood (not recorded which). The chain carries TRBV7-9 and TRBJ1-5; TRBD1 agrees at 12 bases. This receptor was taken from a woman between 25 and 40 years old who had recovered from COVID-19. The CDR3 spells CASSHWDRGRNQPQHF. The CDR3 DNA follows: TGTGCCAGCAGTCATTGGGACAGGGGGCGAAATCAGCCCCAGCATTTT.